This T cell receptor (beta chain) was profiled in a study of cytomegalovirus exposure and HLA in healthy donors. Use of 60 Vbeta and 13 Jbeta primers characterized the PCR. Profiled with immunoSEQ multiplex PCR; TCRdb holds only in-frame clones, not every one. There are about 96,000 clones in the sample; approximately 72% occur only once, and roughly 3% lies in the top ten. This clone was detected only a few times. Antigen unknown. Regarding donors, all were healthy bone marrow donors. Study findings and constraints: An analysis that was carried out later associated fewer than 20,000 TCR beta sequences with HLA alleles at 0.05 false discovery rate.

The CDR3 loop spans 15 amino acids. Trimming cost V 5 bases and J 4 bases; bases outside gene matches: 10. CDR1 SNHLY and CDR2 FYNNEI come from the germline V gene. The specimen sequenced was PBMCs. The receptor's source is a female donor in good health and CMV-seropositive. The chain links TRBV2 to TRBJ2-5; TRBD1 matches at 7 bases. CDR3 DNA: TGTGCCAGCAGTCCCGACAGGGCGGCGGGAGAGACCCAGTACTTC. Translating it yields CASSPDRAAGETQYF.